The rows below give T cell receptor beta chains drawn from one sample of a study of identical twins. TCRdb processed the 5' RACE reads anew with MiXCR; each CDR3 protein has one entry. The table includes approximately 190,000 distinct CDR3 sequences, about 15% detected once. These data also featured in a second study, about T cells expressing NK-cell markers.

The source material was CD8+ T cells sorted from blood. These TCRs come from a woman between 18 and 29 years old in good health. Both conserved end residues are part of each CDR3. The D gene is left open where the match is weak. Only part of the rows carry a size: once, few, many, or a class if the clone is expanded.

J gene,clone size,V gene,D gene,CDR3 protein,CDR3 DNA
TRBJ1-1,few,TRBV4-3,NA,CASSHNVLNTEAFF,TGCGCCAGCAGCCATAACGTCCTGAACACTGAAGCTTTCTTT
TRBJ1-1,NA,TRBV9,TRBD1,CASSQGGMNTEVFF,TGTGCCAGCAGCCAGGGGGGGATGAACACTGAAGTGTTCTTT
TRBJ2-3,NA,TRBV6-1,TRBD1,CASSGDRGRTDTQYF,TGTGCCAGCAGTGGGGACAGGGGGCGAACAGATACGCAGTATTTT
TRBJ2-1,NA,TRBV4-3,NA,CASSQGRLNEQFF,TGCGCCAGCAGCCAGGGAAGACTCAATGAGCAGTTCTTC
TRBJ2-1,NA,TRBV20-1,NA,CSARWGDEQFF,TGCAGTGCTAGGTGGGGGGATGAGCAGTTCTTC
TRBJ2-3,few,TRBV6-4,NA,CASSDSNGGTDTQYF,TGTGCCAGCAGTGACTCTAACGGGGGCACAGATACGCAGTATTTT
TRBJ2-5,NA,TRBV10-2,NA,CASSGTGLPETQYF,TGCGCCAGCAGTGGAACAGGGCTCCCAGAGACCCAGTACTTC
TRBJ2-7,NA,TRBV5-4,NA,CARGPGGYYEQYF,TGTGCCAGGGGCCCTGGCGGCTACTACGAGCAGTACTTC
TRBJ2-2,NA,TRBV4-1,NA,CASSSPYTGELFF,TGCGCCAGCAGCTCCCCATACACCGGGGAGCTGTTTTTT
TRBJ2-5,NA,TRBV29-1,TRBD2,CSVDGLAGVPRETQYF,TGCAGCGTAGACGGACTAGCGGGGGTCCCTCGGGAGACCCAGTACTTC
TRBJ2-4,NA,TRBV12-3/TRBV12-4,NA,CASSWAGAPGIQYF,TGTGCCAGCAGTTGGGCGGGGGCCCCAGGCATTCAGTACTTC
TRBJ1-1,NA,TRBV5-1,NA,CASSYESSDTEAFF,TGCGCCAGCAGCTACGAGTCGAGTGACACTGAAGCTTTCTTT
TRBJ1-1,NA,TRBV5-6,TRBD1,CASSPATGATEAFF,TGTGCCAGCAGTCCCGCGACAGGGGCCACTGAAGCTTTCTTT
TRBJ2-1,few,TRBV7-3,TRBD2,CASRPKASGEHEQFF,TGTGCCAGCAGACCAAAGGCTAGCGGGGAACATGAGCAGTTCTTC
TRBJ2-1,many,TRBV20-1,TRBD2,CSARGTSDNEQFF,TGCAGTGCTAGAGGGACTAGCGACAATGAGCAGTTCTTC
TRBJ2-7,NA,TRBV4-2,TRBD1,CASSQEGPGGEQYF,TGTGCCAGCAGCCAAGAAGGGCCAGGGGGCGAGCAGTACTTC
TRBJ2-1,many,TRBV12-3/TRBV12-4,NA,CASSYEAGRSYNEQFF,TGTGCCAGCAGTTATGAGGCGGGCCGCTCCTACAATGAGCAGTTCTTC
TRBJ2-1,NA,TRBV12-3/TRBV12-4,NA,CASSPQVPEQFF,TGTGCCAGCAGTCCTCAAGTCCCCGAGCAGTTCTTC
TRBJ2-7,NA,TRBV6-2/TRBV6-3,TRBD1,CASSYSRDRSSYEQYF,TGTGCCAGCAGTTACTCGCGGGACAGGAGCTCCTACGAGCAGTACTTC
TRBJ2-2,NA,TRBV11-1,NA,CASSLAVVKSAPVTGELFF,TGTGCCAGCAGCTTAGCTGTAGTCAAGAGCGCCCCGGTGACCGGGGAGCTGTTTTTT
TRBJ2-1,many,TRBV9,NA,CASSLTGNEQFF,TGTGCCAGCAGCTTGACGGGCAATGAGCAGTTCTTC
TRBJ2-1,few,TRBV9,TRBD2,CASSVGGGAENEQFF,TGTGCCAGCAGCGTGGGCGGGGGGGCCGAGAATGAGCAGTTCTTC
TRBJ1-2,NA,TRBV15,NA,CATRGSYGYTF,TGTGCCACTCGGGGGAGTTATGGCTACACCTTC
TRBJ2-7,few,TRBV7-9,TRBD1,CASSLATTGDYEQYF,TGTGCCAGCAGCTTAGCCACCACAGGGGACTACGAGCAGTACTTC
TRBJ2-7,NA,TRBV7-9,TRBD2,CASSSPTSGSPGEQYF,TGTGCCAGCAGCTCCCCGACTAGCGGGTCTCCGGGGGAGCAGTACTTC
TRBJ1-1,few,TRBV5-1,NA,CASSLEPPVLEAAFF,TGCGCCAGCAGCTTGGAGCCGCCGGTTTTGGAAGCTGCTTTCTTT
TRBJ2-3,few,TRBV6-2/TRBV6-3,TRBD2,CASSRLAGVLDTQYF,TGTGCCAGCAGTCGACTAGCGGGGGTCTTGGATACGCAGTATTTT
TRBJ2-7,few,TRBV6-1,NA,CASSEVWNRQTYEQYF,TGTGCCAGCAGTGAAGTTTGGAACAGGCAAACCTACGAGCAGTACTTC
TRBJ1-5,many,TRBV12-3/TRBV12-4,NA,CASSLYQGNQPQHF,TGTGCCAGCAGTTTATACCAGGGCAATCAGCCCCAGCATTTT
TRBJ1-1,NA,TRBV5-6,TRBD1,CASSYGTGAGTEAFF,TGTGCCAGCAGCTATGGGACAGGGGCGGGCACTGAAGCTTTCTTT
TRBJ1-1,few,TRBV25-1,NA,CASSSFQPGTEAFF,TGTGCCAGCAGTTCATTTCAACCTGGGACTGAAGCTTTCTTT
TRBJ2-7,few,TRBV29-1,NA,CSVSTGTSPYEQYF,TGCAGCGTCTCTACCGGGACATCTCCGTACGAGCAGTACTTC
TRBJ2-3,few,TRBV4-3,NA,CASSQVLAGTDTQYF,TGCGCCAGCAGCCAAGTGCTAGCAGGCACAGATACGCAGTATTTT
TRBJ2-7,NA,TRBV5-1,NA,CASTVKNEQYF,TGCGCCAGCACGGTTAAGAACGAGCAGTACTTC
TRBJ2-2,NA,TRBV14,NA,CASSYRVRTENTGELFF,TGTGCCAGCAGCTACCGCGTGCGGACAGAAAACACCGGGGAGCTGTTTTTT
TRBJ2-3,NA,TRBV6-4,NA,CASSDSRDSTDTQYF,TGTGCCAGCAGTGACTCGAGAGATAGCACAGATACGCAGTATTTT
TRBJ1-6,many,TRBV12-5,TRBD1,CASGSGQGNSPLHF,TGTGCTAGTGGTTCAGGACAGGGTAATTCACCCCTCCACTTT
TRBJ1-6,many,TRBV5-1,NA,CASSPSTGGSNSPLHF,TGCGCCAGCAGCCCTTCGACGGGGGGCTCTAATTCACCCCTCCACTTT
TRBJ2-2,many,TRBV12-3/TRBV12-4,NA,CASSLFGELFF,TGTGCCAGCAGTTTATTCGGGGAGCTGTTTTTT
TRBJ2-3,few,TRBV5-5,NA,CASMMAELTDTQYF,TGTGCCAGCATGATGGCAGAACTCACAGATACGCAGTATTTT
TRBJ2-5,many,TRBV12-3/TRBV12-4,TRBD1,CASRYRGLGETQYF,TGTGCCAGCAGATACAGGGGGCTCGGAGAGACCCAGTACTTC
TRBJ2-7,NA,TRBV9,TRBD1,CASSVGQGGEQYF,TGTGCCAGCAGCGTGGGACAGGGGGGCGAGCAGTACTTC
TRBJ2-7,NA,TRBV4-1,TRBD2,CASSQETSVSSYEQYF,TGCGCCAGCAGCCAGGAGACTAGCGTAAGCTCCTACGAGCAGTACTTC
TRBJ2-7,once,TRBV7-9,NA,CASSLVVAREVEQYF,TGTGCCAGCAGCTTAGTGGTAGCACGGGAAGTCGAGCAGTACTTC
TRBJ2-1,NA,TRBV24-1,NA,CATSDLAFREQFF,TGTGCCACCAGTGATCTAGCCTTTAGGGAGCAGTTCTTC
TRBJ2-7,once,TRBV27,NA,CASSLSGGSADYEQYF,TGTGCCAGCAGTTTATCGGGGGGATCTGCTGACTACGAGCAGTACTTC
TRBJ2-1,many,TRBV12-3/TRBV12-4,TRBD1,CASSGDRDNEQFF,TGTGCCAGCAGTGGGGACAGGGACAATGAGCAGTTCTTC
TRBJ2-1,few,TRBV2,NA,CASFGTNEQFF,TGTGCCAGCTTTGGAACTAATGAGCAGTTCTTC
TRBJ2-1,NA,TRBV29-1,TRBD1,CSVEGLTGFAYNEQFF,TGCAGCGTTGAAGGACTGACAGGGTTCGCCTACAATGAGCAGTTCTTC
TRBJ2-4,NA,TRBV5-6,TRBD1,CASSATGTGENIQYF,TGTGCCAGCAGCGCGACCGGGACAGGGGAAAACATTCAGTACTTC
TRBJ1-1,few,TRBV6-1,NA,CASRQGEGDTEAFF,TGTGCCAGCAGACAGGGAGAGGGGGACACTGAAGCTTTCTTT
TRBJ1-2,few,TRBV28,TRBD1,CASSATGVHAGYTF,TGTGCCAGCAGTGCTACAGGGGTCCATGCGGGCTACACCTTC
TRBJ1-1,few,TRBV30,NA,CAWSVLRNTEAFF,TGTGCCTGGAGTGTACTCAGGAACACTGAAGCTTTCTTT
TRBJ2-5,NA,TRBV7-8,NA,CASSHDVFQETQYF,TGTGCCAGCAGCCATGACGTGTTTCAAGAGACCCAGTACTTC
TRBJ2-1,NA,TRBV7-9,NA,CASSHGGLQFF,TGTGCCAGCAGCCACGGGGGATTGCAGTTCTTC
TRBJ2-5,NA,TRBV9,TRBD2,CASSSRGEQETQYF,TGTGCCAGCAGCTCCCGGGGGGAACAAGAGACCCAGTACTTC
TRBJ1-2,NA,TRBV14,TRBD1,CASSQEVDRDYGYTF,TGTGCCAGCAGCCAAGAGGTAGACAGGGACTATGGCTACACCTTC
TRBJ2-7,many,TRBV4-3,NA,CASSQDLSYEQYF,TGCGCCAGCAGCCAAGATTTGAGCTACGAGCAGTACTTC
TRBJ2-1,NA,TRBV2,NA,CASSEGRGPYGEQFF,TGTGCCAGCAGTGAAGGAAGGGGACCTTATGGGGAGCAGTTCTTC
TRBJ2-7,NA,TRBV27,NA,CASSLRETYEQYF,TGTGCCAGCAGTTTAAGGGAGACCTACGAGCAGTACTTC